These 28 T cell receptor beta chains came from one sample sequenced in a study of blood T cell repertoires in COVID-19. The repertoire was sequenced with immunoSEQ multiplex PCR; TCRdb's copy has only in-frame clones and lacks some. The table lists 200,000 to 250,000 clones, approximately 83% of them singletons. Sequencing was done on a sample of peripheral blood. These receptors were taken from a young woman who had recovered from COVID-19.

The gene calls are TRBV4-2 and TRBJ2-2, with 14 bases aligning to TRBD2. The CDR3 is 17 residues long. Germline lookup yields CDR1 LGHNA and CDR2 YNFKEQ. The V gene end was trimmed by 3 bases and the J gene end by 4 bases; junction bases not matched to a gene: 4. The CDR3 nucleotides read TGTGCCAGCAGCCAGGGACTAGCGGGGGTCGGCACCGGGGAGCTGTTTTTT. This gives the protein CASSQGLAGVGTGELFF.

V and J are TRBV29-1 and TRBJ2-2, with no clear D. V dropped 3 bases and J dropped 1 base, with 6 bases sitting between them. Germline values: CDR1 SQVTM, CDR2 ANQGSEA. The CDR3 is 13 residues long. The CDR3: CSVDSQNTGELFF. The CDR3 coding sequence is TGCAGCGTTGATAGTCAGAACACCGGGGAGCTGTTTTTT.

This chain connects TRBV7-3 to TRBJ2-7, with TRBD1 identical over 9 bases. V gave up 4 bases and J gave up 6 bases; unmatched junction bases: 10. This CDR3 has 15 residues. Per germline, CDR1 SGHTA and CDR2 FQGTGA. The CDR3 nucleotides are TGTGCCAGCAGCTCCCCCGGGACAGGGAATGGCGAGCAGTACTTC. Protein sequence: CASSSPGTGNGEQYF.

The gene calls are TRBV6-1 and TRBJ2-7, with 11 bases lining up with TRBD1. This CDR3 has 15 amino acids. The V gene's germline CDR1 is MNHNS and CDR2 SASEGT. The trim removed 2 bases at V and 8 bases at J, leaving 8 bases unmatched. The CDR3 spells CASSETGQGATKQYF. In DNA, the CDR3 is TGTGCCAGCAGTGAAACAGGACAGGGGGCCACGAAGCAGTACTTC.

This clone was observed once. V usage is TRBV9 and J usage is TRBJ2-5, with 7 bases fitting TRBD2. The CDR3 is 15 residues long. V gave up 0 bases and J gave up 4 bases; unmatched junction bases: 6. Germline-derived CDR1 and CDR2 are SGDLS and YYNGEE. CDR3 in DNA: TGTGCCAGCAGCGTAGGGGAGGGAAGGCTAGAGACCCAGTACTTC. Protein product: CASSVGEGRLETQYF.

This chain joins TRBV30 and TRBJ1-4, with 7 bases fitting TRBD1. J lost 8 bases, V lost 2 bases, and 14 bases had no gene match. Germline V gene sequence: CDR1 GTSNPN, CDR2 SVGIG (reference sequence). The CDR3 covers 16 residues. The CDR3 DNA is TGTGCCTGGAGTTATACCCGGACAGGTCGGTACGAAAAACTGTTTTTT. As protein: CAWSYTRTGRYEKLFF.

CDR3 region: CASSEAHSYTGELFF. In DNA form, the CDR3 reads TGTGCCAGCAGTGAAGCGCATAGTTACACCGGGGAGCTGTTTTTT. This chain joins TRBV6-1 and TRBJ2-2; D not resolved. Germline loops: CDR1 MNHNS, CDR2 SASEGT. V lost 0 bases, J lost 3 bases, and 8 bases lay in between. The CDR3 covers 15 residues.

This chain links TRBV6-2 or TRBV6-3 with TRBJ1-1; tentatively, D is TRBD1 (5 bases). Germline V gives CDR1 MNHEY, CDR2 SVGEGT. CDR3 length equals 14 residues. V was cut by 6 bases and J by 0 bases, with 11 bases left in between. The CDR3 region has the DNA TGTGCCAGCAGCCCCAGGGATATGAACACTGAAGCTTTCTTT. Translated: CASSPRDMNTEAFF.

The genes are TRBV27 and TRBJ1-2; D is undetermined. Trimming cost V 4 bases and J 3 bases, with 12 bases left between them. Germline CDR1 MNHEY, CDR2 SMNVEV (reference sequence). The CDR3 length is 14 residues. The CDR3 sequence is CASSSEGPHYGYTF. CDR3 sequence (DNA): TGTGCCAGCAGTTCGGAGGGTCCCCACTATGGCTACACCTTC.

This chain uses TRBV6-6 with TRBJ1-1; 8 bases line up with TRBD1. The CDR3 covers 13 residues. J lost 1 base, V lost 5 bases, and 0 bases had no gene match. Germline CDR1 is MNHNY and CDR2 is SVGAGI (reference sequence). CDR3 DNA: TGTGCCAGCAGTACAGGGGGGAACACTGAAGCTTTCTTT. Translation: CASSTGGNTEAFF.

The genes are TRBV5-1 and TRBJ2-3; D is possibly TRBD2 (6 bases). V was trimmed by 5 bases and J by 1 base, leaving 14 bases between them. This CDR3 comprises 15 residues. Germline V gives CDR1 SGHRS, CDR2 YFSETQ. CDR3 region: CASSRLGEGTDTQYF. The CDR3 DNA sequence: TGCGCCAGCAGTAGGTTGGGGGAGGGCACAGATACGCAGTATTTT.

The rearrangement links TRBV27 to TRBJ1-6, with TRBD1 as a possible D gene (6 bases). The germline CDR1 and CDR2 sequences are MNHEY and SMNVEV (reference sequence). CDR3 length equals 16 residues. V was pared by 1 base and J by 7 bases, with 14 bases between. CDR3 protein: CASSLLGQGKNSPLHF. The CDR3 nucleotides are TGTGCCAGCAGTTTATTGGGGCAGGGGAAAAATTCACCCCTCCACTTT.

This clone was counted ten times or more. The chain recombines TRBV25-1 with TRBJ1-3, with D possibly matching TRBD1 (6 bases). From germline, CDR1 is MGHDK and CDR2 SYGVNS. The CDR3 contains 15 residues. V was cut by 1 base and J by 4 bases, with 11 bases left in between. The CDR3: CASSEFSRGGNTIYF. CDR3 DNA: TGTGCCAGCAGTGAATTTTCCAGGGGAGGAAACACCATATATTTT.

The CDR3 DNA reads as TGTGCCAGCAGTCCCGGAGACAGGGGTTACGAGCAGTACTTC. Translation: CASSPGDRGYEQYF. The rearrangement joins TRBV5-4 to TRBJ2-7; 8 positions agree with TRBD1. J lost 4 bases, V lost 5 bases, and 8 bases had no gene match. The CDR3 covers 14 residues. Germline V gene lookup returns CDR1 SGHNT and CDR2 YYREEE (reference sequence). Combining the CDR3 with reference TRBV5-4 and TRBJ2-7 gives the whole variable domain ETGVTQSPTHLIKTRGQQVTLRCSSQSGHNTVSWYQQALGQGPQFIFQYYREEENGRGNFPPRFSGLQFPNYSSELNVNALELDDSALYLCASSPGDRGYEQYFGPGTRLTVT.

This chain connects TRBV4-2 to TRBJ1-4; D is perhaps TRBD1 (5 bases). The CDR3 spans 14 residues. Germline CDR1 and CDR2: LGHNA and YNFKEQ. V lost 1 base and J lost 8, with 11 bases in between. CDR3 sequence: CASSQGGLGEKLFF. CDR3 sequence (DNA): TGTGCCAGCAGCCAAGGGGGCTTGGGGGAAAAACTGTTTTTT.

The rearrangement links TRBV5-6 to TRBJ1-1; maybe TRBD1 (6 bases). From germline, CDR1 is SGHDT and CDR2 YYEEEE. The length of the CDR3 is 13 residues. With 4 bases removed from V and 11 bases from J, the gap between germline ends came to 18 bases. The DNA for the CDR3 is TGTGCCAGCAGCCCCCCTGGGGGGGGCAAGGCTTTCTTT. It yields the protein CASSPPGGGKAFF. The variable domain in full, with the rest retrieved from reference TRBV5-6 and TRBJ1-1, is DAGVTQSPTHLIKTRGQQVTLRCSPKSGHDTVSWYQQALGQGPQFIFQYYEEEERQRGNFPDRFSGHQFPNYSSELNVNALLLGDSALYLCASSPPGGGKAFFGQGTRLTVV.

In nucleotides, the CDR3 is TGCGCCAGCAGCTTGGTAGGGTGGAGGGAGAAGGCTGAAGCTTTCTTT. Translation gives CASSLVGWREKAEAFF. The chain combines TRBV5-1 with TRBJ1-1; D ambiguous. CDR3 length: 16 amino acids. The ends were cut back, 0 bases at V and 6 bases at J, with 18 bases in the middle. The germline V gene has CDR1 SGHRS and CDR2 YFSETQ.

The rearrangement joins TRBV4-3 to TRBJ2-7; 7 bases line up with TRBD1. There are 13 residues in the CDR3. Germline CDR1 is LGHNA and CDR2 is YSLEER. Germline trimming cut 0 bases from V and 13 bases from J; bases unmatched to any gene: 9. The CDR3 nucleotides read TGCGCCAGCAGCCAAGATCGAGGGGGCATCGTTTACTTC. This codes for CASSQDRGGIVYF.

CDR3 sequence: CASSSSGTHYTDTQYF. The CDR3 DNA sequence: TGTGCCAGCAGCTCATCCGGGACTCACTACACAGATACGCAGTATTTT. The chain joins TRBV5-4 to TRBJ2-3; perhaps TRBD2 as D (6 bases). V lost 3 bases and J 2 bases, leaving 16 bases between the germline ends. Germline loops: CDR1 SGHNT, CDR2 YYREEE (reference sequence). This CDR3 contains 16 residues.

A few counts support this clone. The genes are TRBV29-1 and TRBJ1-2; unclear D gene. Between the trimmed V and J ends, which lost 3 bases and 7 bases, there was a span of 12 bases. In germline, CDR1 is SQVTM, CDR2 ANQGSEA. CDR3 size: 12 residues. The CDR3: CSVESLSGGYTF. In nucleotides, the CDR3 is TGCAGCGTTGAGTCACTTTCAGGTGGCTACACCTTC.

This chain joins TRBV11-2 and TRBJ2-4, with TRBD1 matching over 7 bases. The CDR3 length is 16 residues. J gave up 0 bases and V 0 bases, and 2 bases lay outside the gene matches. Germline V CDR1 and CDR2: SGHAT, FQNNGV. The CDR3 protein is CASSLDRQGAKNIQYF. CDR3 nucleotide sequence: TGTGCCAGCAGCTTAGATCGACAGGGAGCCAAAAACATTCAGTACTTC.

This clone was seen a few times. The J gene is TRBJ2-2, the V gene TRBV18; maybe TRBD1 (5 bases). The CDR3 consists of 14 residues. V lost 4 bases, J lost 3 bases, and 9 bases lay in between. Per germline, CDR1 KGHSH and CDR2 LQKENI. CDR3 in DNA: TGTGCCAGCTCACGTGGGGCCGACACCGGGGAGCTGTTTTTT. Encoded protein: CASSRGADTGELFF.

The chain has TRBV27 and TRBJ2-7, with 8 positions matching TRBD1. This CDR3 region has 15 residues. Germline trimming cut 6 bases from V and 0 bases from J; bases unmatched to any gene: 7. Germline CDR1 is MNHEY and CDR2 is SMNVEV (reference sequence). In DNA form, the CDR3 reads TGTGCCAGCAGAACGACAGGGGACAGCTCCTACGAGCAGTACTTC. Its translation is CASRTTGDSSYEQYF.

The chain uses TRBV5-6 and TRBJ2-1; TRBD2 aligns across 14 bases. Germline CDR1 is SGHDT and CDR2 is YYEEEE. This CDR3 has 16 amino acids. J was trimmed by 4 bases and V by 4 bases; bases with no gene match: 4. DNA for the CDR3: TGTGCCAGCAGCCCCGGACTAGCGGGGGGTTACAATGAGCAGTTCTTC. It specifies CASSPGLAGGYNEQFF.

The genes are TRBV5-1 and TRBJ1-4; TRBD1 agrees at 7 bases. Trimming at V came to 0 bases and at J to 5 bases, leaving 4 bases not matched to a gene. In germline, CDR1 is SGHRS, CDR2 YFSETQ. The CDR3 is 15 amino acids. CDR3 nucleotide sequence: TGCGCCAGCAGCTTGGGAGGGGGCTCCAATGAAAAACTGTTTTTT. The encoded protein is CASSLGGGSNEKLFF. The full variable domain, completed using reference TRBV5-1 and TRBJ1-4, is KAGVTQTPRYLIKTRGQQVTLSCSPISGHRSVSWYQQTPGQGLQFLFEYFSETQRNKGNFPGRFSGRQFSNSRSEMNVSTLELGDSALYLCASSLGGGSNEKLFFGSGTQLSVL.

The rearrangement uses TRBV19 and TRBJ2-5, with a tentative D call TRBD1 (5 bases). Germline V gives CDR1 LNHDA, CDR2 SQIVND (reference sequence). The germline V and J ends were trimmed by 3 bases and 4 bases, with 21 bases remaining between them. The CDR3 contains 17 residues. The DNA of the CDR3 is TGTGCCAGTAGTATTGGGGTAGGAATTAATAGGGGAGAGACCCAGTACTTC. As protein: CASSIGVGINRGETQYF.

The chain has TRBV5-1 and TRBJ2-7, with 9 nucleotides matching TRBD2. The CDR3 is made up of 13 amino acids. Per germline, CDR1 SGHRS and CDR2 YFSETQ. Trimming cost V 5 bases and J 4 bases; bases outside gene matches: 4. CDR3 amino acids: CASSLAGVYEQYF. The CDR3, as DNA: TGCGCCAGCAGTTTAGCGGGGGTATACGAGCAGTACTTC.

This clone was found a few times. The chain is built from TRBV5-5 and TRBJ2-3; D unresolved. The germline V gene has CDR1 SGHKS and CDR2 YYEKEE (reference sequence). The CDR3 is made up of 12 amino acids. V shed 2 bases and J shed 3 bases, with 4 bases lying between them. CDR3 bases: TGTGCCAGCAGCTTTGAGACAGATACGCAGTATTTT. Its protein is CASSFETDTQYF.